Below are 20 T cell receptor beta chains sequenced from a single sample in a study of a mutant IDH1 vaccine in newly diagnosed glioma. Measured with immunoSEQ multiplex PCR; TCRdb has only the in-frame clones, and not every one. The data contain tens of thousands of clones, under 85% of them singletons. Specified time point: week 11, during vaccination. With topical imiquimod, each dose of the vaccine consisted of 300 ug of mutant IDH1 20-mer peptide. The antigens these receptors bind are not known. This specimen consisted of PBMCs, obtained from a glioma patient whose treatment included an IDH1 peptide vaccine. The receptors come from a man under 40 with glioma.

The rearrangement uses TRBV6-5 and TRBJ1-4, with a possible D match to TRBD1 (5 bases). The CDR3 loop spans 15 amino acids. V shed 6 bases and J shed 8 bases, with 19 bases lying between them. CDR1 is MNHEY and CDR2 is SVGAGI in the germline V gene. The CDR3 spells CASREKGRGTEKLFF. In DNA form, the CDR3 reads TGTGCCAGCAGAGAAAAGGGGCGGGGAACGGAAAAACTGTTTTTT.

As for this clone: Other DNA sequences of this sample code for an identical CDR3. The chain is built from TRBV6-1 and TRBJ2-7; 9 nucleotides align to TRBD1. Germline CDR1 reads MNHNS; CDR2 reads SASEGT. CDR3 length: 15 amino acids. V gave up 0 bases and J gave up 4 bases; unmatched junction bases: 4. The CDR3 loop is CASSEAGTGTYEQYF. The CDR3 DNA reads TGTGCCAGCAGTGAAGCCGGGACAGGGACGTACGAGCAGTACTTC.

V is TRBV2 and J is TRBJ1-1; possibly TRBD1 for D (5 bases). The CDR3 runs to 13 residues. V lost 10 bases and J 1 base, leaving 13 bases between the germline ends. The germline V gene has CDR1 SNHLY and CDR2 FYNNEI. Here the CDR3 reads CATRQQGNTEAFF. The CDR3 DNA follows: TGTGCCACCCGGCAGCAGGGGAACACTGAAGCTTTCTTT. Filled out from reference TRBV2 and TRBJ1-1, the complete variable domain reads EPEVTQTPSHQVTQMGQEVILRCVPISNHLYFYWYRQILGQKVEFLVSFYNNEISEKSEIFDDQFSVERPDGSNFTLKIRSTKLEDSAMYFCATRQQGNTEAFFGQGTRLTVV.

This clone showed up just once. CDR3 sequence reads: CSVETGVKGEQFF. The CDR3 coding sequence is TGCAGCGTTGAAACGGGAGTAAAAGGTGAGCAGTTCTTC. The J gene is TRBJ2-1, the V gene TRBV29-1; possible D gene TRBD2, 6 bases. CDR3 length: 13 amino acids. V gave up 2 bases and J gave up 9 bases, with 14 bases separating them. Germline CDR1 is SQVTM and CDR2 is ANQGSEA.

The CDR3 sequence: CASSLLAGGPDEQFF. The CDR3 nucleotides are TGTGCCAGCAGCCTACTAGCGGGGGGGCCAGATGAGCAGTTCTTC. V is TRBV5-4 and J is TRBJ2-1; 13 nucleotides agree with TRBD2. Germline CDR1 SGHNT, CDR2 YYREEE (reference sequence). The length of the CDR3 is 15 residues. With V trimmed by 4 bases and J by 8 bases, 6 bases remained unmatched.

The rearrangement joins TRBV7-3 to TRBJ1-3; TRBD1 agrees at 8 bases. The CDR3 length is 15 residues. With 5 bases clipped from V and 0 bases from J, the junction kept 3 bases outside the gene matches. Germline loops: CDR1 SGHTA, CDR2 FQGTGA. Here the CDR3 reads CASSPTGDSGNTIYF. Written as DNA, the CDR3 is TGTGCCAGCAGCCCGACAGGGGACTCTGGAAACACCATATATTTT.

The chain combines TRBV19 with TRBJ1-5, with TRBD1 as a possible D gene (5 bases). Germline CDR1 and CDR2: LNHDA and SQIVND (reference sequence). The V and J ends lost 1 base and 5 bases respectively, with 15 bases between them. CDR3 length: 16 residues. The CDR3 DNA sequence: TGTGCCAGTAGTATAGTGGGGGTTGAAGGGGATCAGCCCCAGCATTTT. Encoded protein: CASSIVGVEGDQPQHF.

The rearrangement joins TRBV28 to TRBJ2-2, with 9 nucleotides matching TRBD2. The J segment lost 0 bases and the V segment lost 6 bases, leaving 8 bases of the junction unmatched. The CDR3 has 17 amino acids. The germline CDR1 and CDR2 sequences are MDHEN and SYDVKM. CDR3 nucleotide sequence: TGTGCCAGCAGCTTGACTAGCGGAAGCTCGAACACCGGGGAGCTGTTTTTT. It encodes CASSLTSGSSNTGELFF. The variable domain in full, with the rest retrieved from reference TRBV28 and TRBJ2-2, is DVKVTQSSRYLVKRTGEKVFLECVQDMDHENMFWYRQDPGLGLRLIYFSYDVKMKEKGDIPEGYSVSREKKERFSLILESASTNQTSMYLCASSLTSGSSNTGELFFGEGSRLTVL.

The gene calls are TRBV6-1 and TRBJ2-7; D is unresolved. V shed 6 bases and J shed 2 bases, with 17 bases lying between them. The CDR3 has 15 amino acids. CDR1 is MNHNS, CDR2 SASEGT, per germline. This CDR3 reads CASRLLHRGPYEQYF. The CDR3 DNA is TGTGCCAGCAGACTACTCCACCGAGGCCCCTACGAGCAGTACTTC.

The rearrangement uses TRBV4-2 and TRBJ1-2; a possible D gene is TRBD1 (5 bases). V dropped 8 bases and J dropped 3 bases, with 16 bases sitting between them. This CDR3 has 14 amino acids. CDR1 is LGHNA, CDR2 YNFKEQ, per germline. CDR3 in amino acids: CASSLGGSDYGYTF. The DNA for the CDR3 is TGTGCCAGCTCCTTGGGGGGGTCCGACTATGGCTACACCTTC.

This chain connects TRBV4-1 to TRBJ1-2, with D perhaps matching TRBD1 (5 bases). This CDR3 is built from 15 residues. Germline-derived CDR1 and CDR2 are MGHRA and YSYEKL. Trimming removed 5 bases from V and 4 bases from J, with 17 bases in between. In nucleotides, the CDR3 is TGCGCCAGCAGCAAAGGGGAAAGGAATTTCTATGGCTACACCTTC. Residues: CASSKGERNFYGYTF.

In DNA form, the CDR3 reads TGTGCCAGCAGCCCAGATGCCCAGCGGCAACGTAGGTACGAGCAGTACTTC. Translated, it gives CASSPDAQRQRRYEQYF. The gene calls are TRBV11-3 and TRBJ2-7; TRBD2 might be the D (5 bases). CDR1 and CDR2 (germline): SGHNT, YENEEA. V was clipped by 5 bases and J by 4 bases, with 24 bases between them. This CDR3 is built from 17 residues.

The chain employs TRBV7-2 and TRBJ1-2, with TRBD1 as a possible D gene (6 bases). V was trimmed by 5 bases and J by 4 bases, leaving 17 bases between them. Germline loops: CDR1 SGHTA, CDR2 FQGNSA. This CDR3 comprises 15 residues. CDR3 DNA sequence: TGTGCCAGCAGCCCAGGGGCGGCGCAGGGCTATGGCTACACCTTC. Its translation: CASSPGAAQGYGYTF.

The CDR3 here is CASSVASGSGELFF. Here the CDR3 DNA reads TGTGCCAGCAGCGTAGCGTCAGGGAGCGGGGAGCTGTTTTTT. The chain carries TRBV9 and TRBJ2-2, with D perhaps given as TRBD1 or TRBD2 (5 bases each). Germline CDR1 and CDR2: SGDLS and YYNGEE. This CDR3 comprises 14 residues. V lost 0 bases to trimming and J lost 7 bases, with 10 bases between them.

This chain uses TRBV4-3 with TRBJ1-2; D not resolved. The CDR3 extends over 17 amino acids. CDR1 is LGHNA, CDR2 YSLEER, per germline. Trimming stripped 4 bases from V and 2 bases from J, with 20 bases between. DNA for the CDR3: TGCGCCAGCAGCCCCGTATTAGGGCAGACGTACAACTATGGCTACACCTTC. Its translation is CASSPVLGQTYNYGYTF.

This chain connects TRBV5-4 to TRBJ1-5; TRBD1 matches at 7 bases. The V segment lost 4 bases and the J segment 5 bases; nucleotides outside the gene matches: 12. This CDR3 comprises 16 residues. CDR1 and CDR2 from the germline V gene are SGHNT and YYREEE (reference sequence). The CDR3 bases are TGTGCCAGCAGCAACGTACAGGGGAACGTGGATCAGCCCCAGCATTTT. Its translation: CASSNVQGNVDQPQHF.

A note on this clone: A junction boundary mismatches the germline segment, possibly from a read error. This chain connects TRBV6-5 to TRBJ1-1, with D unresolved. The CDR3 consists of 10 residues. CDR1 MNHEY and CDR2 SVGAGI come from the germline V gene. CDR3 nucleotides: TGTGCCAGCGGTTACCCTGAAGCTTTCTTT. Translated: CASGYPEAFF.

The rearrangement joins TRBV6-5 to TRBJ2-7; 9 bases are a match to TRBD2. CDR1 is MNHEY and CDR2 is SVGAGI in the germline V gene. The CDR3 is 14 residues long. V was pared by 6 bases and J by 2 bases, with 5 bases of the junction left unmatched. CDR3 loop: CASSVSGGPYEQYF. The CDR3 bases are TGTGCCAGCAGCGTTAGCGGGGGTCCCTACGAGCAGTACTTC.

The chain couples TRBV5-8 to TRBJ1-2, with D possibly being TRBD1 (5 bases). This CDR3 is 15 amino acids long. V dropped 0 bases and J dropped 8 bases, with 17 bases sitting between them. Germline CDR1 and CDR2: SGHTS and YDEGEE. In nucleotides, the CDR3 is TGTGCCAGCAGCTTGGTAGTCGGACACGTTGGAGGCTACACCTTC. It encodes CASSLVVGHVGGYTF.

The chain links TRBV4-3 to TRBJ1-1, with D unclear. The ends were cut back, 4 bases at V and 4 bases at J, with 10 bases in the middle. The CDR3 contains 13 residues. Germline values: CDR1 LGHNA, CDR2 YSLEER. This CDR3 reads CASSLAWGTEAFF. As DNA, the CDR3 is TGCGCCAGCAGCCTCGCTTGGGGCACTGAAGCTTTCTTT.